The T cell receptor (beta chain) under discussion was sequenced for a study of T-cell memory formation after mild COVID-19. This clonotype came up a few times. As yet, its antigen is unknown. The CDR3 contains 14 residues. V shed 4 bases and J shed 7 bases, with 13 bases lying between them. CDR1 ENHRY and CDR2 SYGVKD come from the germline V gene. MiXCR, run by TCRdb on the 5' RACE reads, gives a single entry per CDR3 protein. The sample shows 450,000 or so distinct CDR3 sequences, around 18% of them seen only once. Study conclusions and caveats: Whereas later expanders leaned CD4+, clones contracting day 15 to 85 showed a balanced CD4/CD8 makeup.

V and J are TRBV10-3 and TRBJ2-2, with D perhaps matching TRBD1 (6 bases). Specimen: PBMCs or a T cell subset sorted from them (not recorded which). The TCR sequence derives from an adult woman who had mild COVID-19 (a few samples of this study predate the infection). Cell type and time point are not known. For the CDR3, the DNA is TGTGCCATCAGTGGGTTGACAGGCGGCGGGGAGCTGTTTTTT. Translated, it gives CAISGLTGGGELFF.